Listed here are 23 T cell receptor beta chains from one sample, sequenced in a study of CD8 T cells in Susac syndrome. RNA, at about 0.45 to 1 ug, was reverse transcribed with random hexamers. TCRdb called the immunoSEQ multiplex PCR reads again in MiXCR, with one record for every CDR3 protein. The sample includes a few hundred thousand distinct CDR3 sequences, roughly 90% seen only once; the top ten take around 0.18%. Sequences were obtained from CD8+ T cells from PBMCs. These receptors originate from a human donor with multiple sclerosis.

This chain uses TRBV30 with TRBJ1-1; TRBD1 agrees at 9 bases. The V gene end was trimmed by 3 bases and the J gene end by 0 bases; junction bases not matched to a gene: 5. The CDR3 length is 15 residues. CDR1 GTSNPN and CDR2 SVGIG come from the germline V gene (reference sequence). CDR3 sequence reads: CAWSPGQGVNTEAFF. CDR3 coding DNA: TGTGCCTGGAGCCCGGGACAGGGCGTGAACACTGAAGCTTTCTTT.

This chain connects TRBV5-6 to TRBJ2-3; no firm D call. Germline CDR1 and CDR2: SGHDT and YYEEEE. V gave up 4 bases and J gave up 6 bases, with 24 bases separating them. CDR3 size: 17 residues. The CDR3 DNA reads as TGTGCCAGCAGCCTGGCGACCGCGGTCCTCGCAGAGGATACGCAGTATTTT. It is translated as CASSLATAVLAEDTQYF.

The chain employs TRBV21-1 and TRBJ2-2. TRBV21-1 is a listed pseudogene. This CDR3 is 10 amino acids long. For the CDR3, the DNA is TGTGCCATCCTTACCGGGGAGCTGTTTTTT. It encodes CAILTGELFF.

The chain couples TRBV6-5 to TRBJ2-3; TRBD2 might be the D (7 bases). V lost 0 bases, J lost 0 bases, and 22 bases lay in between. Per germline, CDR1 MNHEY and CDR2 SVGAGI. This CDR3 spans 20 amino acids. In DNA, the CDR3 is TGTGCCAGCAGTTACTCGACGGGGGGCGAGACGGGGAGTAGCACAGATACGCAGTATTTT. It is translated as CASSYSTGGETGSSTDTQYF.

CDR3 protein: CSVEDLRGPETQYF. The CDR3 region has the DNA TGCAGCGTTGAAGATCTCAGGGGGCCAGAGACCCAGTACTTC. This chain connects TRBV29-1 to TRBJ2-5; 8 nucleotides agree with TRBD1. Germline lookup yields CDR1 SQVTM and CDR2 ANQGSEA. The CDR3 runs to 14 residues. Unmatched junction bases numbered 4, after V lost 0 bases and J lost 4 bases.

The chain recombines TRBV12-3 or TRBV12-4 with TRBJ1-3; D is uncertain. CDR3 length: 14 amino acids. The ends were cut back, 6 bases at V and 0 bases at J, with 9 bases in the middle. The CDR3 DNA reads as TGTGCCAGCAGGCACCCGAACTCTGGAAACACCATATATTTT. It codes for CASRHPNSGNTIYF.

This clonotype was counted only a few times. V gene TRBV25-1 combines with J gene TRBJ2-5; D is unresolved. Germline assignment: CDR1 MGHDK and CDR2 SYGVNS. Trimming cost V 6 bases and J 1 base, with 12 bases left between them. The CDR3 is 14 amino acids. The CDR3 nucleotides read TGTGCCAGCAGAGGGTTGCGACCCCAAGAGACCCAGTACTTC. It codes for CASRGLRPQETQYF.

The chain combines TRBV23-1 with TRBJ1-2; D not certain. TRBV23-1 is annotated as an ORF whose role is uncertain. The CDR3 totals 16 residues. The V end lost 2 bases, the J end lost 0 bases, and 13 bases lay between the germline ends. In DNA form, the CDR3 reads TGCGCCAGCAGTCAAAATAAGATGAGGGCTAACTATGGCTACACCTTC. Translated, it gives CASSQNKMRANYGYTF.

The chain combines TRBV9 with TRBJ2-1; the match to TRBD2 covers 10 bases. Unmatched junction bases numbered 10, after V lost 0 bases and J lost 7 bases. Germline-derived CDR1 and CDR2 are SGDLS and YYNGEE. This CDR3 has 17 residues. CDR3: CASSVDLAGVAWNEQFF. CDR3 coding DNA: TGTGCCAGCAGCGTAGACCTAGCGGGAGTGGCCTGGAATGAGCAGTTCTTC.

CDR3: CSASLGDPNEQFF. The CDR3 nucleotides are TGCAGTGCTAGTTTGGGGGACCCCAATGAGCAGTTCTTC. The chain employs TRBV20-1 and TRBJ2-1, with D perhaps given as TRBD1 or TRBD2 (5 bases each). CDR1 and CDR2 from the germline V gene are DFQATT and SNEGSKA (reference sequence). This CDR3 comprises 13 residues. With 3 bases removed from V and 6 bases from J, the gap between germline ends came to 12 bases.

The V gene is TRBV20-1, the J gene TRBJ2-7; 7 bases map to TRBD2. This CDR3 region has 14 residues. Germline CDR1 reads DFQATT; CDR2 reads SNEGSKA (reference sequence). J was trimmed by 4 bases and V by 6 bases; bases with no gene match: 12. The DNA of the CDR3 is TGCAGTGCCCCCGTACGCAGCGGGGAATACGAGCAGTACTTC. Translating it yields CSAPVRSGEYEQYF.

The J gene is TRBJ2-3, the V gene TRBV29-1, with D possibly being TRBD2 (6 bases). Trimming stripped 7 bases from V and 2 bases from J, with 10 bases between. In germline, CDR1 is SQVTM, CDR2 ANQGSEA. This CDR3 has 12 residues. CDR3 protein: CSAADYTDTQYF. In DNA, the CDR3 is TGCAGCGCCGCGGACTACACAGATACGCAGTATTTT.

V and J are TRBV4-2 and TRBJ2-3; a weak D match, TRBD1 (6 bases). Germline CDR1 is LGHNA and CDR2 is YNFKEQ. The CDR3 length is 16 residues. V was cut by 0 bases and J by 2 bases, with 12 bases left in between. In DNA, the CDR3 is TGTGCCAGCAGCCAAGAAGGGACATTGGTCACAGATACGCAGTATTTT. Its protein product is CASSQEGTLVTDTQYF.

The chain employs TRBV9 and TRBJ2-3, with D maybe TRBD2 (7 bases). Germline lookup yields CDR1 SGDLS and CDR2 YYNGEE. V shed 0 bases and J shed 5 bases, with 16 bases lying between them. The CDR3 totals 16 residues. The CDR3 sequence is CASSVGEGGREDTQYF. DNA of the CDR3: TGTGCCAGCAGCGTAGGGGAGGGGGGTCGAGAAGATACGCAGTATTTT.

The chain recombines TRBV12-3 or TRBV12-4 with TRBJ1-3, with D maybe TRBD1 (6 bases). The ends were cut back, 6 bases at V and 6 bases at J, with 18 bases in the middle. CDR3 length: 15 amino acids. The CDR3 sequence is CASSPTGITENTIYF. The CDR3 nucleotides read TGTGCCAGCAGCCCGACAGGCATTACTGAAAACACCATATATTTT.

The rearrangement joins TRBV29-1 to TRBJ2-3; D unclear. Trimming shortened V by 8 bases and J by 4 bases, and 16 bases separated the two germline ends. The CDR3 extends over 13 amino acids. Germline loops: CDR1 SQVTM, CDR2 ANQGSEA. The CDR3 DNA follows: TGCAGCTACTCTCCGCCGAAACCAGATACGCAGTATTTT. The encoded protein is CSYSPPKPDTQYF.

CDR3 amino acids: CASSRGSDTQYF. CDR3 bases: TGTGCCAGCAGCCGGGGTTCGGATACGCAGTATTTT. The chain recombines TRBV5-4 with TRBJ2-3; maybe TRBD2 (5 bases). V shed 4 bases and J shed 6 bases, with 9 bases lying between them. The CDR3 contains 12 residues. Germline CDR1 is SGHNT and CDR2 is YYREEE (reference sequence).

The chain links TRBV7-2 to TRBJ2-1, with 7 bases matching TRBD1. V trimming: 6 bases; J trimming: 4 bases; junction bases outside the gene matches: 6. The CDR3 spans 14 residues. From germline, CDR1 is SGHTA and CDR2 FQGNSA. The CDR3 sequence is CASRRTGPYNEQFF. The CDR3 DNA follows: TGTGCCAGCAGGAGGACAGGACCTTACAATGAGCAGTTCTTC.

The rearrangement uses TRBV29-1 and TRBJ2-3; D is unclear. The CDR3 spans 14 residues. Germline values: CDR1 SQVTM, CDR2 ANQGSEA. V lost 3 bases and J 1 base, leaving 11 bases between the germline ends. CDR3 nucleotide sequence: TGCAGCGTTGAGACGACCCGGGGCACAGATACGCAGTATTTT. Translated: CSVETTRGTDTQYF.

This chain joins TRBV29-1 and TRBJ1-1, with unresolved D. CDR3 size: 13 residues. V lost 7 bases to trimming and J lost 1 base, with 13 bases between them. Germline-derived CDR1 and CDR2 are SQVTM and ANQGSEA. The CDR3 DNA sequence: TGCAGCGCGGGTAGGATCGGGAACACTGAAGCTTTCTTT. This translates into CSAGRIGNTEAFF.

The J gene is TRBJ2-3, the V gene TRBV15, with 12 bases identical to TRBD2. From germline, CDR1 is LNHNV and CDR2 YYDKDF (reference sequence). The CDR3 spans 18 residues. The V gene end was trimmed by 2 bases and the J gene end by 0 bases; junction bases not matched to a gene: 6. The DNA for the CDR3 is TGTGCCACCAGCAGAAAGAGACTAGCGGGGGATAGCACAGATACGCAGTATTTT. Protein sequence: CATSRKRLAGDSTDTQYF.

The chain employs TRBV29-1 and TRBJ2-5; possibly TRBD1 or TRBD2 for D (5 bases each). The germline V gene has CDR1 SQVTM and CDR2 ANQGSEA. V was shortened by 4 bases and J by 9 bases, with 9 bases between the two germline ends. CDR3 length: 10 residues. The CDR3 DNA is TGCAGCGTTGGGCGAGGGGCCCAGTACTTC. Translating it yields CSVGRGAQYF. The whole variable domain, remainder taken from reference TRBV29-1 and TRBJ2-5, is SAVISQKPSRDICQRGTSLTIQCQVDSQVTMMFWYRQQPGQSLTLIATANQGSEATYESGFVIDKFPISRPNLTFSTLTVSNMSPEDSSIYLCSVGRGAQYFGPGTRLLVL.

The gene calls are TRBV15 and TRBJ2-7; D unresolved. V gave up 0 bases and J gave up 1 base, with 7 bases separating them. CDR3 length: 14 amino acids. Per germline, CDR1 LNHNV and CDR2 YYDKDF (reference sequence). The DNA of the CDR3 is TGTGCCACCAGCAGAGAGGCGAAGTCCTACGAGCAGTACTTC. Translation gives CATSREAKSYEQYF.